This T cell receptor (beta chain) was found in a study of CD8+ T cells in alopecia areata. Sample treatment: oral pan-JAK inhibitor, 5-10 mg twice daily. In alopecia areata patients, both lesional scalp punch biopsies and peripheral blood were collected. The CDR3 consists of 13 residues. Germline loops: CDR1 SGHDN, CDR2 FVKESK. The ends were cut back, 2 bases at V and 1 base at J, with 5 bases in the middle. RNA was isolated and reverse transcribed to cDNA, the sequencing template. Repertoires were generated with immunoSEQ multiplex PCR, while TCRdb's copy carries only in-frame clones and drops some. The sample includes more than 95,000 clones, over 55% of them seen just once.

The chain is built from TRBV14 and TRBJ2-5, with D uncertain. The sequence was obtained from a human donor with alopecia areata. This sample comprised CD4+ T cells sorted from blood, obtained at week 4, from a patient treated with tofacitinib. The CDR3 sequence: CASSQNTQETQYF. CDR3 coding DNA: TGTGCCAGCAGCCAAAACACCCAAGAGACCCAGTACTTC.